The text below deals with one TCR beta chain. Per the original data handling: From reference gene primer amplification, estimates of nucleated cell counts were derived. The repertoire was sequenced with immunoSEQ multiplex PCR; TCRdb's copy has only in-frame clones and lacks some. V, J and clone size reflect that table, while D and trimming were determined from the DNA. The table records over 90,000 clones, about 90% of them present only once. The sample is drawn from a study of blood T cell repertoires in COVID-19. Study at large: The origin of the acute and convalescent COVID-19 samples was the United States, Italy and Spain. T cells, B-cell-depleted T cells, or PBMCs supplied cDNA or gDNA.

Germline loops: CDR1 SGHTA, CDR2 FQGNSA. Trimming shortened V by 5 bases and J by 3 bases, and 17 bases separated the two germline ends. There are 15 residues in the CDR3. The sequence derives from a man aged 50 to 60 with active COVID-19. Source material: peripheral blood. This chain joins TRBV7-2 and TRBJ2-7, with TRBD1 as a possible D gene (6 bases). CDR3 bases: TGTGCCAGCAGCCTAAGGGGGTCCAAAGGCTACGAGCAGTACTTC. Its protein product is CASSLRGSKGYEQYF.